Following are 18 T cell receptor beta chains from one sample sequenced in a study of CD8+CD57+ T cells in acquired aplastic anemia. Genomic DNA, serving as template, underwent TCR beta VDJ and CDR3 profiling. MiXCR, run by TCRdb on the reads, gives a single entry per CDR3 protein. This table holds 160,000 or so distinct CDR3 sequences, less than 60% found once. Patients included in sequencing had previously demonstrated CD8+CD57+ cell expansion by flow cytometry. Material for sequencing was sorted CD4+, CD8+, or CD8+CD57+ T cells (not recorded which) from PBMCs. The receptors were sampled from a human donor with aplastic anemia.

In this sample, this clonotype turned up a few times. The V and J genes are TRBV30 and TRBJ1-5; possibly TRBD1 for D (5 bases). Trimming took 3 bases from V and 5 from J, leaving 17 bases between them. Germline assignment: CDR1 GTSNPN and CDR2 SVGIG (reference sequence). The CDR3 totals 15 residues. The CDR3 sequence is CAWRKDGTDDQPQHF. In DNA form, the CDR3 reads TGTGCCTGGAGGAAGGACGGGACGGATGATCAGCCCCAGCATTTT. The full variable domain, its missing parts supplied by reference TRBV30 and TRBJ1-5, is SQTIHQWPATLVQPVGSPLSLECTVEGTSNPNLYWYRQAAGRGLQLLFYSVGIGQISSEVPQNLSASRPQDRQFILSSKKLLLSDSGFYLCAWRKDGTDDQPQHFGDGTRLSIL.

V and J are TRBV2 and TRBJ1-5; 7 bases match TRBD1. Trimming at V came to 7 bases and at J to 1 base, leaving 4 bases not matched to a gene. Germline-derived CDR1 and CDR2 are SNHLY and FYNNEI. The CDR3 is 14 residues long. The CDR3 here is CASTLTGSNQPQHF. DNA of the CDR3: TGTGCCAGCACCTTGACAGGGAGCAATCAGCCCCAGCATTTT.

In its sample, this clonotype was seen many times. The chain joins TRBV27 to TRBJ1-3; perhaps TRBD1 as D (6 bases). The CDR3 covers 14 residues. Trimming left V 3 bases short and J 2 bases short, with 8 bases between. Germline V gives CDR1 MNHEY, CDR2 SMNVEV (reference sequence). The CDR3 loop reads CASSFGGPGNTIYF. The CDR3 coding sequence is TGTGCCAGCAGTTTTGGGGGGCCTGGAAACACCATATATTTT.

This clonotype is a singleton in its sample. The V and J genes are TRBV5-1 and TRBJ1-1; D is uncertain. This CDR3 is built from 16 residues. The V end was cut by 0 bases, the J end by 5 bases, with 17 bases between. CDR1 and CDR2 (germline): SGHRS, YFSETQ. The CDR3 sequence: CASSLAGGEFRTEAFF. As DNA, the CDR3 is TGCGCCAGCAGCTTGGCGGGCGGGGAATTTAGGACTGAAGCTTTCTTT.

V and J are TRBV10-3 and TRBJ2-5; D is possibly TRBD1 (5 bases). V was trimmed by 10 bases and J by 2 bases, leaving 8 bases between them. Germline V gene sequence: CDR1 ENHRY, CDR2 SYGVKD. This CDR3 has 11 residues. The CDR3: CATGMQETQYF. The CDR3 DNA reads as TGTGCCACAGGGATGCAAGAGACCCAGTACTTC.

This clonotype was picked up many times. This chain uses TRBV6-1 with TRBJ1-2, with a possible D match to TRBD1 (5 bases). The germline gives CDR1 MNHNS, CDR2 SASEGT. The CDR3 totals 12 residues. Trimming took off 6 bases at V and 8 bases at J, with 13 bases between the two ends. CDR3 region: CASRGTLVGYTF. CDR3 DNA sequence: TGTGCCAGCAGAGGGACGCTGGTAGGCTACACCTTC.

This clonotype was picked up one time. CDR3 residues: CASSSTGGPQSGELFF. The CDR3, as DNA: TGTGCCAGCAGCTCCACAGGGGGCCCTCAATCCGGGGAGCTGTTTTTT. J is TRBJ2-2 and V is TRBV7-8, with 9 bases lining up with TRBD1. The V and J ends lost 4 bases and 6 bases, in that order; junction bases with no gene match: 9. The CDR3 runs to 16 residues. Per germline, CDR1 SGHVS and CDR2 FQNEAQ. Looking up the rest from reference TRBV7-8 and TRBJ2-2 gives the full variable domain: GAGVSQSPRYKVAKRGQDVALRCDPISGHVSLFWYQQALGQGPEFLTYFQNEAQLDKSGLPSDRFFAERPEGSVSTLKIQRTQQEDSAVYLCASSSTGGPQSGELFFGEGSRLTVL.

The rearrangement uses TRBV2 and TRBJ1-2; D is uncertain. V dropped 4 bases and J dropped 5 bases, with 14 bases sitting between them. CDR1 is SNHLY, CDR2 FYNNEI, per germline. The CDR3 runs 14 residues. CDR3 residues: CASSALSVGYGYTF. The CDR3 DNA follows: TGTGCCAGCAGTGCTTTGAGTGTTGGTTATGGCTACACCTTC.

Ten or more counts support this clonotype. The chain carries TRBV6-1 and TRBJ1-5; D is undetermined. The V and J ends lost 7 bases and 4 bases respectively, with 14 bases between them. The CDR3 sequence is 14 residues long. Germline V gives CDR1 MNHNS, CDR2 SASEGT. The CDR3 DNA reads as TGTGCCAGCACCGACGGCAGCCCTAATCAGCCCCAGCATTTT. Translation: CASTDGSPNQPQHF.

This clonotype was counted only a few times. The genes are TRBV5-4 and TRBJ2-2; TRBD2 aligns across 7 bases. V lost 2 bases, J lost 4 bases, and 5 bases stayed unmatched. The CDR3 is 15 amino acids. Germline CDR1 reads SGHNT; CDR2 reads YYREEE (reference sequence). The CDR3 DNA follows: TGTGCCAGCAGCTTATTCTCGGGGGGCACCGGGGAGCTGTTTTTT. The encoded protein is CASSLFSGGTGELFF.

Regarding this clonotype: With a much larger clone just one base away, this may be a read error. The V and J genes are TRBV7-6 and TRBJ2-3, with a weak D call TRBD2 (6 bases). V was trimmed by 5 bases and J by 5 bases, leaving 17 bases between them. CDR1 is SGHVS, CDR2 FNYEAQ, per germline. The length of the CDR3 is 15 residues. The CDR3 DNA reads TGTGCCAGCAGCCTCCCGGGGGTTCAGGGAGATACGCAGTATTTT. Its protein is CASSLPGVQGDTQYF. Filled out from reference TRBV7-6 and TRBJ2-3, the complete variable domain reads GAGVSQSPRYKVTKRGQDVALRCDPISGHVSLYWYRQALGQGPEFLTYFNYEAQQDKSGLPNDRFSAERPEGSISTLTIQRTEQRDSAMYRCASSLPGVQGDTQYFGPGTRLTVL.

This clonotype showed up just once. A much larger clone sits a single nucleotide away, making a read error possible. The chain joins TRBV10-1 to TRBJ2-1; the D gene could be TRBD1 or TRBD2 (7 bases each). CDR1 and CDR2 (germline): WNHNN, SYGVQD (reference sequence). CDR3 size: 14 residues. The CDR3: CASRARGGAHEQIF. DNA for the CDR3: TGCGCCAGCAGGGCCAGGGGGGGGGCTCATGAGCAGATCTTC.

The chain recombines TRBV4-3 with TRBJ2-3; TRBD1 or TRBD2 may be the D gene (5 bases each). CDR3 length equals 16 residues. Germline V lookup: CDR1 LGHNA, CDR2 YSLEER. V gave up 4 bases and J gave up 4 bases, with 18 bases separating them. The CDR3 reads CASSPGPLTGSDTQYF. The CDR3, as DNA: TGCGCCAGCAGCCCGGGACCGTTAACGGGTTCAGATACGCAGTATTTT.

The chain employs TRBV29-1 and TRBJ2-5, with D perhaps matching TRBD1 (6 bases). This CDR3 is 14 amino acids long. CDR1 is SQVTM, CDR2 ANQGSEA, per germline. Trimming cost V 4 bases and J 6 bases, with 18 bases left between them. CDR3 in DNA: TGCAGCGTTGTATCACAGGGCATCGTAAAGACCCAGTACTTC. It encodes CSVVSQGIVKTQYF.

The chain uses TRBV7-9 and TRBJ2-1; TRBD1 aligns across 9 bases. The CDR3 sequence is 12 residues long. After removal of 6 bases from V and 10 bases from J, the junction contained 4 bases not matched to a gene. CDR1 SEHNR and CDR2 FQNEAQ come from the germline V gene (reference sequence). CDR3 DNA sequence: TGTGCCAGCAGTCCGGGACAGGGAGAGCAGTTCTTC. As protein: CASSPGQGEQFF.

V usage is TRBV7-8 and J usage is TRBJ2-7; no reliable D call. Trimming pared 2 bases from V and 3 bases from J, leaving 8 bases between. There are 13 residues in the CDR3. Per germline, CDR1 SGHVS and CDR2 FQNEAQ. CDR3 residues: CASSLNRFYEQYF. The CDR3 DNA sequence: TGTGCCAGCAGCTTAAATAGGTTCTACGAGCAGTACTTC. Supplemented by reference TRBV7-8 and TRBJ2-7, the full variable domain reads GAGVSQSPRYKVAKRGQDVALRCDPISGHVSLFWYQQALGQGPEFLTYFQNEAQLDKSGLPSDRFFAERPEGSVSTLKIQRTQQEDSAVYLCASSLNRFYEQYFGPGTRLTVT.

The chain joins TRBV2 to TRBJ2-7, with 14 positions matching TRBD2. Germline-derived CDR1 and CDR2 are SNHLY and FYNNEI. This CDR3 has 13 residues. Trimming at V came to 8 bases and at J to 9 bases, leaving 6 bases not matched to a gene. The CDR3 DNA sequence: TGTGCCAGCGGGAGACTAGCGGGAGGGTTGCAGTACTTC. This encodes CASGRLAGGLQYF.

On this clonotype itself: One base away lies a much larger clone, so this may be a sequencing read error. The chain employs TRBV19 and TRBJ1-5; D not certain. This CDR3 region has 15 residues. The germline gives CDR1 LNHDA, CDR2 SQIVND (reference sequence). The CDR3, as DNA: TGTGCCAGTAGTAGATCTTCCAGTTTTGATCAGCCCCGGCATTTT. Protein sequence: CASSRSSSFDQPRHF.